This T cell receptor (beta chain) emerged from a study of T cell responses to AZD1222 COVID-19 vaccine. Germline V gene sequence: CDR1 LNHDA, CDR2 SQIVND (reference sequence). This CDR3 has 15 residues. Between the trimmed V and J ends, which lost 6 bases and 2 bases, there was a span of 14 bases. Measured with immunoSEQ multiplex PCR; TCRdb has only the in-frame clones, and not every one. The sample carries around 200,000 clones, 80% to 90% recorded once. This sequence originates from an adult in good health. This chain joins TRBV19 and TRBJ2-1; D possibly corresponds to TRBD1 (5 bases). The specimen comprised peripheral blood, sampled on day 0 of AZD1222 vaccination. The CDR3 sequence: CASRPDRKPYNEQFF. In DNA, the CDR3 is TGTGCCAGTAGACCAGACAGAAAACCCTACAATGAGCAGTTCTTC.